These 6 T cell receptor beta chains were all obtained from the same sample, sequenced in a study of cytomegalovirus exposure and HLA in healthy donors. This PCR relied on a set of 60 Vbeta primers and 13 Jbeta primers. Data came from immunoSEQ multiplex PCR; TCRdb stores just in-frame clones and leaves some out. This table holds about 160,000 clones. Sequenced input: PBMCs. These receptors all stem from an older woman in good health and CMV-seronegative.

The chain recombines TRBV5-4 with TRBJ1-2, with TRBD1 identical over 7 bases. CDR1 and CDR2 from the germline V gene are SGHNT and YYREEE (reference sequence). V lost 0 bases to trimming and J lost 7 bases; unmatched junction nucleotides: 6. The CDR3 covers 14 residues. In nucleotides, the CDR3 is TGTGCCAGCAGCTTGGGAGGGGGCTCAATTGGCTACACCTTC. Translating it yields CASSLGGGSIGYTF.

J is TRBJ1-2 and V is TRBV29-1; TRBD1 matches at 8 bases. V lost 6 bases and J lost 8; bases outside the gene matches: 8. The CDR3 sequence is 12 residues long. Germline-derived CDR1 and CDR2 are SQVTM and ANQGSEA. The CDR3 DNA sequence: TGCAGCGTGGCGACAGGGGAACGAGGCTACACCTTC. The encoded protein is CSVATGERGYTF.

The chain carries TRBV7-2 and TRBJ2-1, with D maybe TRBD2 (5 bases). The germline V gene has CDR1 SGHTA and CDR2 FQGNSA. V was pared by 1 base and J by 4 bases, with 11 bases between. The CDR3 totals 15 residues. In DNA, the CDR3 is TGTGCCAGCAGCTTAGGAGGGAGAAAGTACAATGAGCAGTTCTTC. This sequence encodes CASSLGGRKYNEQFF.

V and J are TRBV5-4 and TRBJ2-3; 8 bases match TRBD2. The CDR3 extends over 14 amino acids. The germline V gene encodes CDR1 SGHNT and CDR2 YYREEE (reference sequence). With 7 bases clipped from V and 5 bases from J, the junction kept 9 bases outside the gene matches. The CDR3 nucleotides read TGTGCCAGCCCGGGCGGGAGGAACATAGATACGCAGTATTTT. Translating it yields CASPGGRNIDTQYF. Full variable domain (remainder filled in from reference TRBV5-4 and TRBJ2-3): ETGVTQSPTHLIKTRGQQVTLRCSSQSGHNTVSWYQQALGQGPQFIFQYYREEENGRGNFPPRFSGLQFPNYSSELNVNALELDDSALYLCASPGGRNIDTQYFGPGTRLTVL.

This chain links TRBV4-2 with TRBJ1-5; D might be TRBD1 (6 bases). Germline assignment: CDR1 LGHNA and CDR2 YNFKEQ. This CDR3 is 15 amino acids long. Trimming stripped 4 bases from V and 5 bases from J, with 15 bases between. The CDR3 reads CASSLFRDTYQPQHF. The CDR3 coding sequence is TGTGCCAGCAGCCTTTTCCGGGACACGTATCAGCCCCAGCATTTT.

The gene calls are TRBV14 and TRBJ1-2; the D is unclear. V gave up 0 bases and J gave up 8 bases, with 10 bases separating them. Germline values: CDR1 SGHDN, CDR2 FVKESK. This CDR3 has 13 amino acids. The DNA for the CDR3 is TGTGCCAGCAGCCAAGATCGGACTGCCGGCTACACCTTC. This sequence encodes CASSQDRTAGYTF.